This paragraph covers one T cell receptor (beta chain) sequence. Antigen: not known. These data originate in a study of T-cell memory formation after mild COVID-19. The study, taken as a whole, reports: Confirmation was lacking for SARS-CoV-2 specificity of second-wave clones that peaked on day 37.

The CDR3 is 18 amino acids. The germline CDR1 and CDR2 sequences are SGHTA and FQGNSA. Deletions cut 0 bases from V and 5 bases from J, with 21 bases between. After 5'RACE with constant-segment primers, TCR alpha and TCR beta cDNA libraries carrying sample barcodes and UMIs were obtained. TCRdb itself ran the 5' RACE reads through MiXCR, one entry per CDR3 protein. The sample has 170,000 or so distinct CDR3 sequences; less than 40% are singletons. The chain combines TRBV7-2 with TRBJ2-3; tentative D call: TRBD2 (6 bases). This clonotype was obtained from an adult woman who had mild COVID-19 (a few samples of this study predate the infection). Cell type and time point are not known. Sequenced input: PBMCs or a T cell subset sorted from them (not recorded which). The CDR3, as DNA: TGTGCCAGCAGCTTAGCCCTGGGGGGATCTGTGGGGCAAGATACGCAGTATTTT. Residues: CASSLALGGSVGQDTQYF.